The clone carrying this T cell receptor beta chain appeared a few times. V gave up 1 base and J gave up 0 bases, with 13 bases separating them. Per the germline V gene, CDR1 is SGHVS and CDR2 is FNYEAQ. The CDR3 length is 17 residues. The entry originates in a study of T-cell reconstitution after alpha-beta-depleted transplantation in children. As it was prepared, the TCRbeta library received unique molecular identifiers. TCRdb re-derived calls from the PCR reads in MiXCR, one entry per CDR3 protein. The table includes about 240,000 distinct CDR3 sequences, about 25% detected once. The starting material was PBMCs, obtained before TCRalphabeta/CD19-depleted stem cell transplant. This receptor was taken from a girl aged 2-10 years with Fanconi anemia, due to receive a stem cell transplant. The rearrangement links TRBV7-6 to TRBJ1-5; D is undetermined. The CDR3 is CASSLGAGIHSNQPQHF. In DNA, the CDR3 is TGTGCCAGCAGCTTAGGGGCCGGGATACATAGCAATCAGCCCCAGCATTTT.